Listed below are T cell receptor beta chains from one sample, sequenced in a study of Graves' ophthalmopathy and Graves' hyperthyroidism. MiXCR was run by TCRdb on the multiplex PCR reads, yielding one entry per CDR3 protein. The profile shows almost 750,000 distinct CDR3 sequences, 40% of them singletons. The sample consisted of peripheral blood. The receptor set was obtained from an adult man with Graves' ophthalmopathy. Both conserved end residues are part of each CDR3. The order of the fields is V gene, D gene, clone size, J gene, CDR3 DNA, CDR3 protein. D genes are given only for firm matches. Some rows mark clone size as missing; the rest say once, few, many or name a class of expanded clone.

V: TRBV4-1
D: NA
size: many
J: TRBJ2-5
DNA: TGCGCCAGCAGCCGCGGGGAAGGGGAAGAGACCCAGTACTTC
CDR3: CASSRGEGEETQYF

V: TRBV20-1
D: TRBD1
size: NA
J: TRBJ2-7
DNA: TGCAGTCCGACCTTTCGGGGACAGGGGGAAAACTACGAGCAGTACTTC
CDR3: CSPTFRGQGENYEQYF

V: TRBV5-5
D: TRBD2
size: NA
J: TRBJ2-5
DNA: TGTGCCAGCGTTGAAGGTGCGGCGGGAGCGGAGACCCAGTACTTC
CDR3: CASVEGAAGAETQYF

V: TRBV2
D: NA
size: many
J: TRBJ2-7
DNA: TGTGCCAGCAGTGTGTCCCCAGGGAGCGAGCAGTACTTC
CDR3: CASSVSPGSEQYF

V: TRBV10-3
D: TRBD1
size: NA
J: TRBJ2-5
DNA: TGTGCCAGCACCACAAGACAGGGGAAGGAGCAAGAGACCCAGTACTTC
CDR3: CASTTRQGKEQETQYF

V: TRBV10-2
D: NA
size: many
J: TRBJ2-7
DNA: TGCGCCAGCAGTCCGACAGGCCCCTACGAGCAGTACTTC
CDR3: CASSPTGPYEQYF

V: TRBV25-1
D: NA
size: few
J: TRBJ2-2
DNA: TGTGCCAGCAGAGGCGACGACAGCGCGAACACCGGGGAGCTGTTTTTT
CDR3: CASRGDDSANTGELFF

V: TRBV24-1
D: TRBD1
size: few
J: TRBJ1-5
DNA: TGTGCCAGCAGCTACCGGGACAGGGTTACTCAGCCCCAGCATTTT
CDR3: CASSYRDRVTQPQHF

V: TRBV2
D: TRBD1
size: NA
J: TRBJ1-2
DNA: TGCGCCAGCAGTGAATCAGGGGGCGCGAATGGCTACACCTTC
CDR3: CASSESGGANGYTF

V: TRBV6-1
D: TRBD1
size: NA
J: TRBJ1-5
DNA: TGTGCCAGCAGTTACTTGGCGACAGGGGGTAACAATCAGCCCCAGCATTTT
CDR3: CASSYLATGGNNQPQHF

V: TRBV6-5
D: TRBD1
size: few
J: TRBJ1-2
DNA: TGTGCCAGCAGCCGGGACAGGTCTAACTATGGCTACACCTTC
CDR3: CASSRDRSNYGYTF

V: TRBV10-3
D: NA
size: NA
J: TRBJ1-1
DNA: TGTGCCATCAGGGGAGGGGCGGCCAGGGACACTGAAGCTTTCTTT
CDR3: CAIRGGAARDTEAFF

V: TRBV20-1
D: TRBD1
size: NA
J: TRBJ1-3
DNA: TGCAGTGCTGATACAGGGGGCTCTGGAAACACCATATATTTT
CDR3: CSADTGGSGNTIYF

V: TRBV10-3
D: NA
size: NA
J: TRBJ2-7
DNA: TGTGCCATCAGTGCCGGGATCCACGACGAGCAGTACTTC
CDR3: CAISAGIHDEQYF